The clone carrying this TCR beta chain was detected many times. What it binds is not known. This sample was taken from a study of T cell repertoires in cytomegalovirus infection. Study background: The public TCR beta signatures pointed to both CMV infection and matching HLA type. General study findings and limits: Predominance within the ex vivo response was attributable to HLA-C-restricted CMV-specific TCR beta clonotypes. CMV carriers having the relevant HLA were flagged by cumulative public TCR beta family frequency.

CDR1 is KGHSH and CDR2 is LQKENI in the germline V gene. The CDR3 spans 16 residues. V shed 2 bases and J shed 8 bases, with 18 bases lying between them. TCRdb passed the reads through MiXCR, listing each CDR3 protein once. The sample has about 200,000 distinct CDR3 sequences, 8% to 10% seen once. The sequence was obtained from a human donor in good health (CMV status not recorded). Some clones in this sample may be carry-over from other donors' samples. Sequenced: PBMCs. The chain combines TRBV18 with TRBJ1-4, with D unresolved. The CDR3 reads CASSPTAGTVQEKLFF. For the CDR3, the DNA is TGTGCCAGCTCACCAACGGCAGGAACGGTCCAAGAAAAACTGTTTTTT.